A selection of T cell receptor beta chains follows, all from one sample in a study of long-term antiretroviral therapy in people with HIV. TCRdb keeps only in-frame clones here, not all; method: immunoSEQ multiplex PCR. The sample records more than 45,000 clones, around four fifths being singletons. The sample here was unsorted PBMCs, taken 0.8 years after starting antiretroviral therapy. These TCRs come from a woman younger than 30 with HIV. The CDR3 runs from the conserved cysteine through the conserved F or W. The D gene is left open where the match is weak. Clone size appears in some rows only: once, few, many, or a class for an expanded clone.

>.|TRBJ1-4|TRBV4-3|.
TGCGCCAGCAGCCAAGATCGGGGCGGAGGGGATTGGAATGAAAAACTGTTTTTT
CASSQDRGGGDWNEKLFF
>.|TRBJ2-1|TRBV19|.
TGTGCCAGTAGTATCCCCCTAGGCCATGAGCAGTTCTTC
CASSIPLGHEQFF
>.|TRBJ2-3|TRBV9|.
TGTGCCAGCAGCGTAGCGTCTGGGAGCACAGATACGCAGTATTTT
CASSVASGSTDTQYF
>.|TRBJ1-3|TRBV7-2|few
TGTGCCAGCAGCTTAGAGGGACATCGTGGAAACACCATATATTTT
CASSLEGHRGNTIYF
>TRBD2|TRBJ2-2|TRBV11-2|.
TGTGCCAGCAGCTTAGAGGCTAGCGGGAGTATCGGGGAGCTGTTTTTT
CASSLEASGSIGELFF
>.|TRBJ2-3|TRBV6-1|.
TGTGCCAGCAGTGAACATCGAGGACCCGGGTATACGCAGTATTTT
CASSEHRGPGYTQYF
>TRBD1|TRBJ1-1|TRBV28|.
TGTGCCAGCAGCAGGGCCAGGGGGCCCTCCACTGAAGCTTTCTTT
CASSRARGPSTEAFF
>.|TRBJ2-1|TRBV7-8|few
TGTGCCAGCAGCTCCAGGAGTCTTACCTACAATGAGCAGTTCTTC
CASSSRSLTYNEQFF
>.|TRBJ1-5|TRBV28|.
TGTGCCAGCAGTTTATGGGGCAGGGGCGACAATCAGCCCCAGCATTTT
CASSLWGRGDNQPQHF
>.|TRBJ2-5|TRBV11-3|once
TGTGCCAGCAGCTTAGAGGCTCGGGGCGAGACCCAGTACTTC
CASSLEARGETQYF
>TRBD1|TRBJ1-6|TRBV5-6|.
TGTGCCAGCAGCTTAGGGACAGGAGACTCACCCCTCCACTTT
CASSLGTGDSPLHF
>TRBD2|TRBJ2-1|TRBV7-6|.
TGTGCCAGCAGCTTAGGGGCAGCGGGAGTAGGTGAGCAGTTCTTC
CASSLGAAGVGEQFF
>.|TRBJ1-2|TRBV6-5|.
TGTGCCAGCAGCCGAACAGGGAACTATGGCTACACCTTC
CASSRTGNYGYTF
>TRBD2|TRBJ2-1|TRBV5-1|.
TGCGCCAGCAGCTTGACAACTAGCGGCCGGTACAATGAGCAGTTCTTC
CASSLTTSGRYNEQFF
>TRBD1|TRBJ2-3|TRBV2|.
TGTGCCAGCAGAGGGGGACAGGGAGGAGATACGCAGTATTTT
CASRGGQGGDTQYF